The following is a TCR beta chain sequence with its context. Reverse transcription of about 0.5 to 1 ug RNA was carried out with random hexamers. One entry per CDR3 protein results from TCRdb running MiXCR on the immunoSEQ multiplex PCR reads. The sample lists fewer than 250,000 distinct CDR3 sequences, approximately 90% occurring once. This specimen belongs to a study of CD8 T cells in Susac syndrome. The CDR3 covers 15 residues. V lost 2 bases and J lost 2, with 13 bases in between. Germline-derived CDR1 and CDR2 are MGHDK and SYGVNS. Sequencing of TCR beta drew on CD8+ and CD4+ T cells from blood. Negative isolation was used for CD8+ and CD4+ T cells and FACS enrichment for TEMRA cells.

This chain connects TRBV25-1 to TRBJ2-7; D possibly corresponds to TRBD2 (6 bases). The sample comprised CD8+ T cells from PBMCs. The sequence was obtained from a human donor with multiple sclerosis. The CDR3 here is CASSEQLAETYEQYF. CDR3 nucleotide sequence: TGTGCCAGCAGTGAACAACTAGCCGAAACCTACGAGCAGTACTTC.